These 21 T cell receptor beta chains came from one sample sequenced in a study of glioma-infiltrating T cells after dendritic cell vaccination. Using immunoSEQ multiplex PCR, the repertoire was profiled, and TCRdb retains in-frame clones only, with some absent. The sample has approximately 22,000 clones, 79% seen once. Material: blood, obtained before dendritic cell vaccination. These receptors were taken from a human donor with glioblastoma.

The rearrangement uses TRBV7-9 and TRBJ1-4; no reliable D call. Germline V gives CDR1 SEHNR, CDR2 FQNEAQ (reference sequence). The CDR3 contains 12 residues. V lost 4 bases, J lost 8 bases, and 8 bases lay in between. CDR3 nucleotide sequence: TGTGCCAGCAGCTGGTCCTACGAAAAACTGTTTTTT. Residues: CASSWSYEKLFF.

V gene TRBV7-2 combines with J gene TRBJ1-1; 7 bases map to TRBD1. CDR3 size: 15 residues. Germline-derived CDR1 and CDR2 are SGHTA and FQGNSA. The V segment lost 5 bases and the J segment 3 bases; nucleotides outside the gene matches: 9. The CDR3 DNA sequence: TGTGCCAGCAGCCGAAAGTTAGACAGGGACACTGAAGCTTTCTTT. It specifies CASSRKLDRDTEAFF.

This clone was observed a handful of times. The V and J genes are TRBV7-9 and TRBJ2-7, with 7 bases aligning to TRBD1. The CDR3 contains 14 residues. CDR1 is SEHNR, CDR2 FQNEAQ, per germline (reference sequence). The J segment lost 4 bases and the V segment lost 3 bases, leaving 6 bases of the junction unmatched. CDR3 residues: CASSLSGQYYEQYF. In DNA, the CDR3 is TGTGCCAGCAGCTTGTCGGGACAGTATTACGAGCAGTACTTC.

This chain uses TRBV6-1 with TRBJ2-2, with a tentative D call TRBD1 (6 bases). The germline V and J ends were trimmed by 2 bases and 7 bases, with 17 bases remaining between them. There are 16 residues in the CDR3. The germline CDR1 and CDR2 sequences are MNHNS and SASEGT. This CDR3 reads CASSETGYRVDGELFF. The CDR3 nucleotides are TGTGCCAGCAGTGAAACGGGGTACAGGGTGGACGGGGAGCTGTTTTTT.

The chain combines TRBV5-4 with TRBJ2-7, with TRBD1 identical over 10 bases. The CDR3 has 14 amino acids. Germline V gives CDR1 SGHNT, CDR2 YYREEE (reference sequence). The V gene end was trimmed by 3 bases and the J gene end by 3 bases; junction bases not matched to a gene: 3. CDR3 protein: CASSSGQGGYEQYF. CDR3 coding DNA: TGTGCCAGCAGCTCCGGACAGGGGGGCTACGAGCAGTACTTC. Looking up the rest from reference TRBV5-4 and TRBJ2-7 gives the full variable domain: ETGVTQSPTHLIKTRGQQVTLRCSSQSGHNTVSWYQQALGQGPQFIFQYYREEENGRGNFPPRFSGLQFPNYSSELNVNALELDDSALYLCASSSGQGGYEQYFGPGTRLTVT.

There are a few counts of this clone. Other DNA sequences in the sample encode the same CDR3. The chain combines TRBV10-3 with TRBJ2-1; 11 positions match TRBD2. The CDR3 has 15 residues. Germline V gene sequence: CDR1 ENHRY, CDR2 SYGVKD. V lost 4 bases to trimming and J lost 7 bases; unmatched junction nucleotides: 6. The chain's CDR3 is CAISALAGEGNEQFF. The CDR3, as DNA: TGTGCCATCAGTGCACTAGCGGGAGAAGGAAATGAGCAGTTCTTC.

This clone was found once. J is TRBJ2-1 and V is TRBV5-1, with D possibly being TRBD2 (6 bases). V lost 3 bases and J 0 bases, leaving 13 bases between the germline ends. This CDR3 spans 16 amino acids. The germline V gene encodes CDR1 SGHRS and CDR2 YFSETQ. Here the CDR3 DNA reads TGCGCCAGCAGCTCGATAGCGGTGAGCTCCTACAATGAGCAGTTCTTC. Its translation: CASSSIAVSSYNEQFF. Drawing the rest from reference TRBV5-1 and TRBJ2-1, the complete variable domain is KAGVTQTPRYLIKTRGQQVTLSCSPISGHRSVSWYQQTPGQGLQFLFEYFSETQRNKGNFPGRFSGRQFSNSRSEMNVSTLELGDSALYLCASSSIAVSSYNEQFFGPGTRLTVL.

The rearrangement links TRBV30 to TRBJ2-5; 7 positions agree with TRBD1. The CDR3 loop spans 14 amino acids. After removal of 2 bases from V and 2 bases from J, the junction contained 5 bases not matched to a gene. Germline-derived CDR1 and CDR2 are GTSNPN and SVGIG (reference sequence). The CDR3 sequence is CAWSRGPGQETQYF. For the CDR3, the DNA is TGTGCCTGGAGTAGGGGGCCAGGACAAGAGACCCAGTACTTC.

The chain links TRBV18 to TRBJ1-2, with a weak D call TRBD1 (6 bases). Germline CDR1 and CDR2: KGHSH and LQKENI. CDR3 length: 13 residues. Trimming removed 5 bases at V and 6 bases at J, with 13 bases between. The CDR3 protein is CASSAGTLDGYTF. In DNA form, the CDR3 reads TGTGCCAGCTCAGCCGGGACACTGGATGGCTACACCTTC.

The chain links TRBV19 to TRBJ1-2, with 9 nucleotides matching TRBD1. This CDR3 has 17 residues. Germline CDR1 reads LNHDA; CDR2 reads SQIVND (reference sequence). Germline trimming cut 5 bases from V and 7 bases from J; bases unmatched to any gene: 17. The CDR3 nucleotides read TGTGCCAGTAGTGCCGAGCGCCCGGGACAGGGTTTTCGTGGCTACACCTTC. It translates to CASSAERPGQGFRGYTF.

The gene calls are TRBV27 and TRBJ2-7, with a weak D call TRBD1 (6 bases). Trimming pared 5 bases from V and 6 bases from J, leaving 11 bases between. The germline gives CDR1 MNHEY, CDR2 SMNVEV (reference sequence). The CDR3 covers 12 residues. As DNA, the CDR3 is TGTGCCAGCAGTCCAGGGGCCGGCGAGCAGTACTTC. This gives the protein CASSPGAGEQYF.

For this clone: Other DNA sequences in the same sample also yield this CDR3. The V call is TRBV7-2, the J call TRBJ1-4; 9 bases agree with TRBD1. The length of the CDR3 is 14 residues. Losses at the gene ends were 5 bases for V and 7 bases for J; bases not matched to a gene: 5. Germline CDR1 is SGHTA and CDR2 is FQGNSA. The CDR3 DNA reads TGTGCCAGCAGCCGGGGACAGGGAAGTGAAAAACTGTTTTTT. Translating gives CASSRGQGSEKLFF.

The chain couples TRBV19 to TRBJ2-7; D possibly corresponds to TRBD1 (6 bases). The CDR3 is 16 amino acids. V was shortened by 0 bases and J by 5 bases, with 17 bases between the two germline ends. Germline CDR1 and CDR2: LNHDA and SQIVND (reference sequence). CDR3 amino acids: CASSIDGRGGRHEQYF. The DNA of the CDR3 is TGTGCCAGTAGTATAGATGGGAGAGGGGGTCGACACGAGCAGTACTTC.

The table lists this clone with a few counts. CDR3 loop: CASSLGPGRSYNEQFF. In nucleotides, the CDR3 is TGTGCCAGCAGCTTGGGGCCGGGGAGGTCTTACAATGAGCAGTTCTTC. The chain has TRBV5-4 and TRBJ2-1; a weak D match, TRBD2 (6 bases). Between the trimmed V and J ends, which lost 0 bases and 4 bases, there was a span of 14 bases. CDR3 length: 16 amino acids. Germline V gene data show CDR1 as SGHNT and CDR2 as YYREEE (reference sequence).

CDR3 DNA: TGCGCCAGCAGCCAAGATATACCCAGGGGCGCATCCTACGAGCAGTACTTC. It codes for CASSQDIPRGASYEQYF. J is TRBJ2-7 and V is TRBV4-3; D may be TRBD1 (6 bases). Germline values: CDR1 LGHNA, CDR2 YSLEER. The CDR3 extends over 17 amino acids. V was shortened by 0 bases and J by 1 base, with 16 bases between the two germline ends.

The V call is TRBV10-3, the J call TRBJ2-3, with 13 positions matching TRBD2. The junction had 3 bases not matched to a gene; V was cut back by 2 bases and J by 4 bases. Germline values: CDR1 ENHRY, CDR2 SYGVKD. The CDR3 covers 16 residues. The CDR3 here is CAISERTSGSSDTQYF. The CDR3, as DNA: TGTGCCATCAGTGAGAGGACTAGCGGGAGTTCAGATACGCAGTATTTT.

This clone came up once. The chain uses TRBV7-8 and TRBJ2-5; D unresolved. CDR3 length equals 15 residues. Trimming took 5 bases from V and 4 from J, leaving 17 bases between them. CDR1 is SGHVS and CDR2 is FQNEAQ in the germline V gene. The CDR3 protein is CASSPVPGPSETQYF. The CDR3 DNA is TGTGCCAGCAGCCCGGTCCCGGGTCCGTCAGAGACCCAGTACTTC.

V is TRBV9 and J is TRBJ2-6; D gene ambiguous. V gave up 0 bases and J gave up 4 bases, with 14 bases separating them. This CDR3 is 17 amino acids long. Germline V lookup: CDR1 SGDLS, CDR2 YYNGEE. In nucleotides, the CDR3 is TGTGCCAGCAGCGTAGATCCCCTAGGAGCGGGGGCCAACGTCCTGACTTTC. This codes for CASSVDPLGAGANVLTF.

V and J are TRBV10-3 and TRBJ2-2; 8 nucleotides align to TRBD2. The germline V gene has CDR1 ENHRY and CDR2 SYGVKD. The J segment lost 4 bases and the V segment lost 6 bases, leaving 7 bases of the junction unmatched. The CDR3 spans 15 residues. DNA for the CDR3: TGTGCCATCAGCCCCTTTGGACTAGCCACCGGGGAGCTGTTTTTT. Protein: CAISPFGLATGELFF.

This chain links TRBV27 with TRBJ2-3; 12 bases match TRBD2. The CDR3 loop spans 17 amino acids. Trimming cost V 7 bases and J 3 bases; bases outside gene matches: 11. Germline V lookup: CDR1 MNHEY, CDR2 SMNVEV (reference sequence). CDR3 in amino acids: CASTLYGLAGGTDTQYF. The CDR3 DNA follows: TGTGCCAGCACCCTATATGGGCTAGCGGGAGGGACAGATACGCAGTATTTT.

This sequence joins TRBV27 and TRBJ2-6, with 9 bases matching TRBD1. CDR1 is MNHEY and CDR2 is SMNVEV in the germline V gene (reference sequence). The CDR3 contains 19 residues. The ends lost 0 bases at V and 1 base at J; junction bases unmatched: 7. CDR3 amino acids: CASSLSPRDRVSGANVLTF. For the CDR3, the DNA is TGTGCCAGCAGTTTATCACCACGGGACAGGGTTTCTGGGGCCAACGTCCTGACTTTC. Full variable domain (remainder filled in from reference TRBV27 and TRBJ2-6): EAQVTQNPRYLITVTGKKLTVTCSQNMNHEYMSWYRQDPGLGLRQIYYSMNVEVTDKGDVPEGYKVSRKEKRNFPLILESPSPNQTSLYFCASSLSPRDRVSGANVLTFGAGSRLTVL.